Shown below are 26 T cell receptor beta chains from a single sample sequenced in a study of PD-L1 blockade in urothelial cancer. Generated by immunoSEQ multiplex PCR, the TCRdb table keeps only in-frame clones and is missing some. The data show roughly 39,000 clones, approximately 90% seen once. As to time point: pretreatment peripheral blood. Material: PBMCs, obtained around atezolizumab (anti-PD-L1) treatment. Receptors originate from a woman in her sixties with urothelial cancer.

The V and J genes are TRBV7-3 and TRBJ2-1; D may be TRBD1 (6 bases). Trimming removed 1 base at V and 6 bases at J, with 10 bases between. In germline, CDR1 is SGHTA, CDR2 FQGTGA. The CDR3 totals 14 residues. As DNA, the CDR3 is TGTGCCAGCAGCTTAATGGCAGGGGCCAATGAGCAGTTCTTC. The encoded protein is CASSLMAGANEQFF.

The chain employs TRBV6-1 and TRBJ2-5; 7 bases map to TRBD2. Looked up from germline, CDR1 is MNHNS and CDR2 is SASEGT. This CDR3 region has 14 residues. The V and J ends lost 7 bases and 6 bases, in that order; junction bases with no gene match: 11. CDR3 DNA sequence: TGTGCCAGCACCTCCGGGGGGATGGAAAAGACCCAGTACTTC. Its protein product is CASTSGGMEKTQYF.

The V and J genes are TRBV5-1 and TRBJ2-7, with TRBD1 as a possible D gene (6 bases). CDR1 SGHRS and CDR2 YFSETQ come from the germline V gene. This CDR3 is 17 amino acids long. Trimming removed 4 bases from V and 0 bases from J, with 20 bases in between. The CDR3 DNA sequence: TGCGCCAGCAGCGAGTTTAGGGGGAAATCAAGCTCCTACGAGCAGTACTTC. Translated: CASSEFRGKSSSYEQYF. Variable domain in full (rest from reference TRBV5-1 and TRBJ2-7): KAGVTQTPRYLIKTRGQQVTLSCSPISGHRSVSWYQQTPGQGLQFLFEYFSETQRNKGNFPGRFSGRQFSNSRSEMNVSTLELGDSALYLCASSEFRGKSSSYEQYFGPGTRLTVT.

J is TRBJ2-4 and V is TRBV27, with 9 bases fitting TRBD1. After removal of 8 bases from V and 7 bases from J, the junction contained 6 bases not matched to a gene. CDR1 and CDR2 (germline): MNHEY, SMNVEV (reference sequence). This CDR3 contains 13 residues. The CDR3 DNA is TGTGCCAGCGGCGACAGGGGGGGGAACATTCAGTACTTC. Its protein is CASGDRGGNIQYF.

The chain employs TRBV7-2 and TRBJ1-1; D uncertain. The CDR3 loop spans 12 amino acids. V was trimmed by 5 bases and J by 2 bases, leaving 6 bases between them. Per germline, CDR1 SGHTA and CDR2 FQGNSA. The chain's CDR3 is CASSGSNTEAFF. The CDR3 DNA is TGTGCCAGCAGCGGCAGTAACACTGAAGCTTTCTTT.

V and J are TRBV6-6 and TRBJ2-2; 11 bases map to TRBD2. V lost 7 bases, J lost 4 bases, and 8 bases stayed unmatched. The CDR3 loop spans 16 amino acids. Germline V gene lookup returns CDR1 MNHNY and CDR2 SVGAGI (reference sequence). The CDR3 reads CASNPGLAVITGELFF. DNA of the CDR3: TGTGCCAGCAACCCGGGACTAGCGGTGATCACCGGGGAGCTGTTTTTT.

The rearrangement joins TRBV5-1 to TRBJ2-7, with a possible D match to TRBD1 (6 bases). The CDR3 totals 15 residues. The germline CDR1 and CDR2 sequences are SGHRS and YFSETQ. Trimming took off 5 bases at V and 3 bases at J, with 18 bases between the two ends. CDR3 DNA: TGCGCCAGCAGTTTCGGTCCTGACAGGTACTACGAGCAGTACTTC. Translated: CASSFGPDRYYEQYF.

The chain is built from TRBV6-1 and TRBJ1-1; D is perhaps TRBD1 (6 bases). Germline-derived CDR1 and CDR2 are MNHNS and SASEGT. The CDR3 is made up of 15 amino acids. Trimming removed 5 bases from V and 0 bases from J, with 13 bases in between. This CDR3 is CASSFTGQMNTEAFF. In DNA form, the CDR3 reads TGTGCCAGCAGTTTCACCGGACAGATGAACACTGAAGCTTTCTTT.

CDR3 coding DNA: TGTGCCAGCAGCCTCGAGCGGTTTTTCAACACAGATACGCAGTATTTT. It encodes CASSLERFFNTDTQYF. The genes are TRBV14 and TRBJ2-3, with a possible D match to TRBD2 (5 bases). Germline V CDR1 and CDR2: SGHDN, FVKESK. The CDR3 extends over 16 amino acids. The germline V and J ends were trimmed by 4 bases and 2 bases, with 16 bases remaining between them.

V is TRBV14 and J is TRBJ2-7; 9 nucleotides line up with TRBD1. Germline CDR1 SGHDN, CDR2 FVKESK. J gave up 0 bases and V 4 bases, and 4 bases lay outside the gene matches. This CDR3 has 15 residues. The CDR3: CASSLGQGGSYEQYF. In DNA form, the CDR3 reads TGTGCCAGCAGCCTGGGACAGGGAGGCTCCTACGAGCAGTACTTC.

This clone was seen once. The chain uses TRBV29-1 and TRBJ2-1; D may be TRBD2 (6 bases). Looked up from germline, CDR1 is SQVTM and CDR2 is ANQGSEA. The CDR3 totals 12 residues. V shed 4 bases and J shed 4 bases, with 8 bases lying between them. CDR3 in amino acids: CSVGLDYNEQFF. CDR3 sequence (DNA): TGCAGCGTTGGACTAGATTACAATGAGCAGTTCTTC.

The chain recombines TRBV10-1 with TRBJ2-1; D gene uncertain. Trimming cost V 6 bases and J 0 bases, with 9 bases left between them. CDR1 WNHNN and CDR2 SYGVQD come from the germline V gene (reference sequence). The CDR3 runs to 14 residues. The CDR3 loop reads CASRQILSYNEQFF. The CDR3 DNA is TGCGCCAGCAGGCAGATTCTCTCCTACAATGAGCAGTTCTTC.

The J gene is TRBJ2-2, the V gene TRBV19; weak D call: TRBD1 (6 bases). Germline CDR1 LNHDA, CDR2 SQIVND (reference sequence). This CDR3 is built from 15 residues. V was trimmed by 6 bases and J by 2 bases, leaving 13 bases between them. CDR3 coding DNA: TGTGCCAGTAGACCCAGGGGCCTTAACACCGGGGAGCTGTTTTTT. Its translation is CASRPRGLNTGELFF.

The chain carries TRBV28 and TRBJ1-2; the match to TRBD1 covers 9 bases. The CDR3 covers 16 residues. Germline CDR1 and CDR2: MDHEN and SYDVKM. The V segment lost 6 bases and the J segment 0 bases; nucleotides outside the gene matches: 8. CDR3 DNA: TGTGCCAGCAGCCAGGACAGGGGATACCCTAACTATGGCTACACCTTC. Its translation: CASSQDRGYPNYGYTF.

CDR3 coding DNA: TGTGCCAGCAGTTGGGGGGGGGTTGACAGCAATCAGCCCCAGCATTTT. Translating gives CASSWGGVDSNQPQHF. V is TRBV27 and J is TRBJ1-5, with D perhaps matching TRBD1 (5 bases). V shed 4 bases and J shed 1 base, with 14 bases lying between them. Looked up from germline, CDR1 is MNHEY and CDR2 is SMNVEV (reference sequence). This CDR3 comprises 16 residues.

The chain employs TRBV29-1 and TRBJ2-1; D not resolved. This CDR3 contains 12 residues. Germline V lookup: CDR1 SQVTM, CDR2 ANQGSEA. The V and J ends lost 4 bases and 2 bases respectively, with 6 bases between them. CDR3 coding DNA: TGCAGCGTTGGTGTAGCCTACAATGAGCAGTTCTTC. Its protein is CSVGVAYNEQFF.

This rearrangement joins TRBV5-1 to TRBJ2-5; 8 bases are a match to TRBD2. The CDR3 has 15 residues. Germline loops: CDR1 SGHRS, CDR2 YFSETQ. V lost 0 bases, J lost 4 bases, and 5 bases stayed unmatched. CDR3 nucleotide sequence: TGCGCCAGCAGCTTGGGCGGGAGCGGGAGAGAGACCCAGTACTTC. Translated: CASSLGGSGRETQYF. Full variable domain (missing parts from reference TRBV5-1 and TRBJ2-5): KAGVTQTPRYLIKTRGQQVTLSCSPISGHRSVSWYQQTPGQGLQFLFEYFSETQRNKGNFPGRFSGRQFSNSRSEMNVSTLELGDSALYLCASSLGGSGRETQYFGPGTRLLVL.

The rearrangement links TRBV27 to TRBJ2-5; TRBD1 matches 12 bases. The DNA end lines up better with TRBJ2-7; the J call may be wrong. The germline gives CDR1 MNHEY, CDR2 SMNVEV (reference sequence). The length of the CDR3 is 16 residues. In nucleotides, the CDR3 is TGTGCCAGCAGTTTAGGGACAGGGGGCTTAACTAACGAGCAGTACTTC. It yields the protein CASSLGTGGLTNEQYF.

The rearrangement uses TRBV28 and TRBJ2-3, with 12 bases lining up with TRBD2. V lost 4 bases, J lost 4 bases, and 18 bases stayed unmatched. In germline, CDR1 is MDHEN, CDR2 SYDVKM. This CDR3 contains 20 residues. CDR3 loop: CASSSPPASGRARGSDTQYF. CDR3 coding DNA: TGTGCCAGCAGTTCCCCGCCCGCTAGCGGGAGGGCCAGAGGGTCAGATACGCAGTATTTT.

The CDR3 is CASSPLGGNQPQHF. The CDR3 nucleotides are TGTGCCAGCAGCCCCCTAGGCGGCAATCAGCCCCAGCATTTT. V gene TRBV6-6 combines with J gene TRBJ1-5; D is ambiguous. The V gene lost 6 bases and the J gene lost 2 bases, with 11 bases spanning the gap. The CDR3 runs to 14 residues. The V gene's germline CDR1 is MNHNY and CDR2 SVGAGI (reference sequence).

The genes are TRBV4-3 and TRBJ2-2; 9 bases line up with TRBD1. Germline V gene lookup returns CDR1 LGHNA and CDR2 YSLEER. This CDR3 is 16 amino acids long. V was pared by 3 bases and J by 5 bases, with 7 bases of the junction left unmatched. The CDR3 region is CASSHRTGEMTGELFF. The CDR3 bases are TGCGCCAGCAGCCACCGGACAGGGGAAATGACCGGGGAGCTGTTTTTT.

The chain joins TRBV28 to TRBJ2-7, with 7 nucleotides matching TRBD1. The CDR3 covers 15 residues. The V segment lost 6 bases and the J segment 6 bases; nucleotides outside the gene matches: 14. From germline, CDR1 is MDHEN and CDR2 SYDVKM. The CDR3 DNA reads TGTGCCAGCAGGCGTGGAGACAGGGTGGCGAGCGAGCAGTACTTC. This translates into CASRRGDRVASEQYF.

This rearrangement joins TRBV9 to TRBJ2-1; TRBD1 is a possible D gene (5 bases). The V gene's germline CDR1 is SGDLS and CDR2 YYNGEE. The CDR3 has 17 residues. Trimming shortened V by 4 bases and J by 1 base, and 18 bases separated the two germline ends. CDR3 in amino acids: CASSPSPTGFSYNEQFF. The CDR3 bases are TGTGCCAGCAGCCCCAGCCCCACAGGATTTTCCTACAATGAGCAGTTCTTC.

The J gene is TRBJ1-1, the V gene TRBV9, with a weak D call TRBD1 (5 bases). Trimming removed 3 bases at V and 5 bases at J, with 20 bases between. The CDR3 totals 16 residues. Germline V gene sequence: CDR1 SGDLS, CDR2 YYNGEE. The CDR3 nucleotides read TGTGCCAGCAGCGCCCATATAGGGGTCGCACGGACTGAAGCTTTCTTT. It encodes CASSAHIGVARTEAFF.

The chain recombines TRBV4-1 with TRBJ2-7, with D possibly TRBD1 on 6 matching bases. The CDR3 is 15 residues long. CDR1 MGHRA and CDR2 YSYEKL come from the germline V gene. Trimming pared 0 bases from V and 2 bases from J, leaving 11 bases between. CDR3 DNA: TGCGCCAGCAGCCAAGATACCGGGACAACCTACGAGCAGTACTTC. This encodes CASSQDTGTTYEQYF.

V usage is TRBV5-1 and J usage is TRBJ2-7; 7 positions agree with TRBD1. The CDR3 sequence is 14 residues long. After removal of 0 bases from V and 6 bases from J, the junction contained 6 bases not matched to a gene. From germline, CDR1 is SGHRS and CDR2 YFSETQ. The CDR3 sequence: CASSLGQGTVEQYF. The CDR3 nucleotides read TGCGCCAGCAGCTTGGGACAGGGTACCGTCGAGCAGTACTTC.